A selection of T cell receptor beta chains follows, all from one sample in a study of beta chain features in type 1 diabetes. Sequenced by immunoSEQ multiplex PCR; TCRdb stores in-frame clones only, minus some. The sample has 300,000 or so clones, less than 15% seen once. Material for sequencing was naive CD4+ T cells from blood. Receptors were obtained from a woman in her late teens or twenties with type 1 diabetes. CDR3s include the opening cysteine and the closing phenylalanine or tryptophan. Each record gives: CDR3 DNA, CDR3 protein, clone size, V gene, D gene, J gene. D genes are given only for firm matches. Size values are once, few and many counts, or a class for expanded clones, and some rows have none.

CDR3 DNA: TGTGCCTGGAGTGTTGGCGGGACCACAGATACGCAGTATTTT; CDR3 protein: CAWSVGGTTDTQYF; clone size: few; V gene: TRBV30; D gene: NA; J gene: TRBJ2-3
CDR3 DNA: TGTGCCAGCAGCTCCCGTGGGACACACTATGGCTACACCTTC; CDR3 protein: CASSSRGTHYGYTF; clone size: few; V gene: TRBV11-2; D gene: NA; J gene: TRBJ1-2
CDR3 DNA: TGCGCCAGCAGCCAAGAACTAGCGGCTTACGAGCAGTACTTC; CDR3 protein: CASSQELAAYEQYF; clone size: NA; V gene: TRBV4-1; D gene: TRBD2; J gene: TRBJ2-7
CDR3 DNA: TGTGCCACCGCGCCGGGCGCGGGTCAAGAGACCCAGTACTTC; CDR3 protein: CATAPGAGQETQYF; clone size: few; V gene: TRBV2; D gene: NA; J gene: TRBJ2-5
CDR3 DNA: TGCGCCAGCAGCTCAGACTTGGTGGATGAAAAACTGTTTTTT; CDR3 protein: CASSSDLVDEKLFF; clone size: NA; V gene: TRBV5-1; D gene: NA; J gene: TRBJ1-4
CDR3 DNA: TGTGCCAGCAGCGCACGGAGCGGAGGCTACACCTTC; CDR3 protein: CASSARSGGYTF; clone size: few; V gene: TRBV9; D gene: NA; J gene: TRBJ1-2
CDR3 DNA: TGTGCCAGCTCACCCCCTAGCGGCAGGAACACCGGGGAGCTGTTTTTT; CDR3 protein: CASSPPSGRNTGELFF; clone size: NA; V gene: TRBV18; D gene: TRBD2; J gene: TRBJ2-2
CDR3 DNA: TGTGCCAGCAGCGAGAGGGACAGGGGCTCCTACAATGAGCAGTTCTTC; CDR3 protein: CASSERDRGSYNEQFF; clone size: NA; V gene: TRBV7-2; D gene: TRBD1; J gene: TRBJ2-1
CDR3 DNA: TGTGCCAGCAGCTTAGCTGGCGGGAGAAATGAAAAACTGTTTTTT; CDR3 protein: CASSLAGGRNEKLFF; clone size: NA; V gene: TRBV11-2; D gene: NA; J gene: TRBJ1-4
CDR3 DNA: TGCGCCAGCAGCATCGACAGACGCACACATACGCAGTATTTT; CDR3 protein: CASSIDRRTHTQYF; clone size: few; V gene: TRBV5-1; D gene: NA; J gene: TRBJ2-3
CDR3 DNA: TGTGCCAGTAGAGTGGGGGGAAACACAGATACGCAGTATTTT; CDR3 protein: CASRVGGNTDTQYF; clone size: few; V gene: TRBV19; D gene: NA; J gene: TRBJ2-3
CDR3 DNA: TGCAGTGCTCGTAGTAATGAGCAGTTCTTC; CDR3 protein: CSARSNEQFF; clone size: NA; V gene: TRBV20-1; D gene: NA; J gene: TRBJ2-1
CDR3 DNA: TGTGCCAGTATACAACAGTACCAAGCTTTCTTT; CDR3 protein: CASIQQYQAFF; clone size: NA; V gene: TRBV19; D gene: NA; J gene: TRBJ1-1
CDR3 DNA: TGTGCCAGCAGTTACTCGGCCTCCCCGGGGGGGACCCAGTACTTC; CDR3 protein: CASSYSASPGGTQYF; clone size: NA; V gene: TRBV6-6; D gene: TRBD2; J gene: TRBJ2-5
CDR3 DNA: TGTGCCAGTAGTGACAGGGCGAACACTGAAGCTTTCTTT; CDR3 protein: CASSDRANTEAFF; clone size: few; V gene: TRBV19; D gene: TRBD1; J gene: TRBJ1-1
CDR3 DNA: TGTGCCAGTAGTCCCGACAGGGCTCGGAACACTGAAGCTTTCTTT; CDR3 protein: CASSPDRARNTEAFF; clone size: few; V gene: TRBV19; D gene: TRBD1; J gene: TRBJ1-1
CDR3 DNA: TGTGCCAGCAGCCAAAGCGGGAGTTGGACAGATACGCAGTATTTT; CDR3 protein: CASSQSGSWTDTQYF; clone size: NA; V gene: TRBV28; D gene: TRBD2; J gene: TRBJ2-3
CDR3 DNA: TGCAGTGCGAGGGACTCCTTTACGCAGTATTTT; CDR3 protein: CSARDSFTQYF; clone size: NA; V gene: TRBV20-1; D gene: NA; J gene: TRBJ2-3
CDR3 DNA: TGTGCCAGCAGTTATGGGGGGAGCAGGGCAGAGACCCAGTACTTC; CDR3 protein: CASSYGGSRAETQYF; clone size: few; V gene: TRBV6-5; D gene: NA; J gene: TRBJ2-5
CDR3 DNA: TGTGCCAGCAGTTGGGGGGGCCTGGGGGAGCAGTACTTC; CDR3 protein: CASSWGGLGEQYF; clone size: few; V gene: TRBV27; D gene: NA; J gene: TRBJ2-7
CDR3 DNA: TGTGCCAGCAGTTCCCAGCCGGGACAGGGTTCCTTCGAGCAGTACTTC; CDR3 protein: CASSSQPGQGSFEQYF; clone size: few; V gene: TRBV28; D gene: TRBD1; J gene: TRBJ2-7
CDR3 DNA: TGTGCCAGCAGAGGTGGGGATGGAGGCTATGGCTACACCTTC; CDR3 protein: CASRGGDGGYGYTF; clone size: few; V gene: TRBV6-6; D gene: NA; J gene: TRBJ1-2
CDR3 DNA: TGTGCCAGCATACCCGGGGGGAGCTTCTATAGCAATCAGCCCCAGCATTTT; CDR3 protein: CASIPGGSFYSNQPQHF; clone size: NA; V gene: TRBV28; D gene: NA; J gene: TRBJ1-5
CDR3 DNA: TGCAGCGTTGGACAGGTCAATGAGCAGTTCTTC; CDR3 protein: CSVGQVNEQFF; clone size: few; V gene: TRBV29-1; D gene: NA; J gene: TRBJ2-1
CDR3 DNA: TGTGCCAGCAGCCCCGTGGGGGGTCTGGTTCAGCCCCAGCATTTT; CDR3 protein: CASSPVGGLVQPQHF; clone size: few; V gene: TRBV14; D gene: NA; J gene: TRBJ1-5
CDR3 DNA: TGTGCCAGCAGCGTACAGGGATTGCGGGGAGAGACCCAGTACTTC; CDR3 protein: CASSVQGLRGETQYF; clone size: few; V gene: TRBV9; D gene: NA; J gene: TRBJ2-5
CDR3 DNA: TGCGCCAGCAGCTTTATGGACCCGAGGGGAGGCGAGCAGTACTTC; CDR3 protein: CASSFMDPRGGEQYF; clone size: few; V gene: TRBV5-1; D gene: NA; J gene: TRBJ2-7
CDR3 DNA: TGTGCCAGCAGCTTAGGTGGGGGGGGGAGTCAGCCCCAGCATTTT; CDR3 protein: CASSLGGGGSQPQHF; clone size: NA; V gene: TRBV11-2; D gene: NA; J gene: TRBJ1-5
CDR3 DNA: TGTGCCAGTAGACTAGCTAGCACAGATACGCAGTATTTT; CDR3 protein: CASRLASTDTQYF; clone size: NA; V gene: TRBV19; D gene: NA; J gene: TRBJ2-3
CDR3 DNA: TGTGCCAGCACCCCTGCGGATGACAAAAACATTCAGTACTTC; CDR3 protein: CASTPADDKNIQYF; clone size: NA; V gene: TRBV6-5; D gene: NA; J gene: TRBJ2-4
CDR3 DNA: TGTGCCAGCAGCCGACAGGGAAAGACTGAAGCTTTCTTT; CDR3 protein: CASSRQGKTEAFF; clone size: NA; V gene: TRBV7-2; D gene: TRBD1; J gene: TRBJ1-1
CDR3 DNA: TGTGCCAGCAGCTTGGGGAGCGGGGGGGGAGCTTTCTTT; CDR3 protein: CASSLGSGGGAFF; clone size: few; V gene: TRBV5-4; D gene: NA; J gene: TRBJ1-1
CDR3 DNA: TGTGCCAGCAGGGCACTTCCCGGGACAAGGAATGAAGCTTTCTTT; CDR3 protein: CASRALPGTRNEAFF; clone size: NA; V gene: TRBV2; D gene: NA; J gene: TRBJ1-1
CDR3 DNA: TGTGCCATCAGTGCTGGGCGGGAGAGGGACAATGAGCAGTTCTTC; CDR3 protein: CAISAGRERDNEQFF; clone size: NA; V gene: TRBV10-3; D gene: TRBD2; J gene: TRBJ2-1
CDR3 DNA: TGTGCCAGCAGCCCTCGGACTAGCGGGAGACGGGATGAGCAGTTCTTC; CDR3 protein: CASSPRTSGRRDEQFF; clone size: NA; V gene: TRBV7-2; D gene: TRBD2; J gene: TRBJ2-1
CDR3 DNA: TGCAGCGTAGCCCCCCGAGGGTTCACTGAAGCTTTCTTT; CDR3 protein: CSVAPRGFTEAFF; clone size: NA; V gene: TRBV29-1; D gene: NA; J gene: TRBJ1-1
CDR3 DNA: TGTGCCAGCAGCGTCAGGCTAGCGGGCGCGGATGAGCAGTTCTTC; CDR3 protein: CASSVRLAGADEQFF; clone size: few; V gene: TRBV9; D gene: TRBD2; J gene: TRBJ2-1
CDR3 DNA: TGTGCCAGCAGCTCCCCGGGACTAACGACAGATACGCAGTATTTT; CDR3 protein: CASSSPGLTTDTQYF; clone size: NA; V gene: TRBV5-4; D gene: TRBD2; J gene: TRBJ2-3
CDR3 DNA: TGTGCCAGCAGCCACAGAGACGGGAGCTCCTACAATGAGCAGTTCTTC; CDR3 protein: CASSHRDGSSYNEQFF; clone size: few; V gene: TRBV27; D gene: NA; J gene: TRBJ2-1
CDR3 DNA: TGCGCCAGCAGCTTCGGTCAGGGAAGAGCCTACGAGCAGTACTTC; CDR3 protein: CASSFGQGRAYEQYF; clone size: few; V gene: TRBV5-1; D gene: NA; J gene: TRBJ2-7
CDR3 DNA: TGTGCCAGCAGCTTGGCACTAGCGGGAGGCCTTGAGCAGTTCTTC; CDR3 protein: CASSLALAGGLEQFF; clone size: NA; V gene: TRBV5-4; D gene: TRBD2; J gene: TRBJ2-1
CDR3 DNA: TGTGCCAGCAGCGTAGACGGGGACTCGAGAGAGACCCAGTACTTC; CDR3 protein: CASSVDGDSRETQYF; clone size: NA; V gene: TRBV9; D gene: NA; J gene: TRBJ2-5
CDR3 DNA: TGTGCCAGCAGCTTAGTGGGACTAGCAGGGTTCGAGACCCAGTACTTC; CDR3 protein: CASSLVGLAGFETQYF; clone size: few; V gene: TRBV7-2; D gene: TRBD2; J gene: TRBJ2-5
CDR3 DNA: TGTGCCTGGAGTCCGCAGGGAAACACTGAAGCTTTCTTT; CDR3 protein: CAWSPQGNTEAFF; clone size: few; V gene: TRBV30; D gene: NA; J gene: TRBJ1-1
CDR3 DNA: TGTGCCAGCAGCGTAGACGTCTATGGGCGCTCTGGGGCCAACGTCCTGACTTTC; CDR3 protein: CASSVDVYGRSGANVLTF; clone size: NA; V gene: TRBV9; D gene: NA; J gene: TRBJ2-6
CDR3 DNA: TGCAGCGTCTCTCATAACAGCTACACCTTC; CDR3 protein: CSVSHNSYTF; clone size: few; V gene: TRBV29-1; D gene: NA; J gene: TRBJ1-2
CDR3 DNA: TGTGCCAGCAGTTTAGCAGGTTCCATTGGGGAGCTGTTTTTT; CDR3 protein: CASSLAGSIGELFF; clone size: NA; V gene: TRBV28; D gene: NA; J gene: TRBJ2-2
CDR3 DNA: TGTGCCTGGAGCCGAGGAAAAGTATTTCGCTATGGCTACACCTTC; CDR3 protein: CAWSRGKVFRYGYTF; clone size: NA; V gene: TRBV30; D gene: NA; J gene: TRBJ1-2
CDR3 DNA: TGTGCCAGTAGTTCGGGGAGGGGAGGCACTGAAGCTTTCTTT; CDR3 protein: CASSSGRGGTEAFF; clone size: few; V gene: TRBV19; D gene: NA; J gene: TRBJ1-1
CDR3 DNA: TGCGCCAGCAGCTTGGGGCTAGCGGGAGGCGAGCAGTTCTTC; CDR3 protein: CASSLGLAGGEQFF; clone size: NA; V gene: TRBV5-1; D gene: TRBD2; J gene: TRBJ2-1